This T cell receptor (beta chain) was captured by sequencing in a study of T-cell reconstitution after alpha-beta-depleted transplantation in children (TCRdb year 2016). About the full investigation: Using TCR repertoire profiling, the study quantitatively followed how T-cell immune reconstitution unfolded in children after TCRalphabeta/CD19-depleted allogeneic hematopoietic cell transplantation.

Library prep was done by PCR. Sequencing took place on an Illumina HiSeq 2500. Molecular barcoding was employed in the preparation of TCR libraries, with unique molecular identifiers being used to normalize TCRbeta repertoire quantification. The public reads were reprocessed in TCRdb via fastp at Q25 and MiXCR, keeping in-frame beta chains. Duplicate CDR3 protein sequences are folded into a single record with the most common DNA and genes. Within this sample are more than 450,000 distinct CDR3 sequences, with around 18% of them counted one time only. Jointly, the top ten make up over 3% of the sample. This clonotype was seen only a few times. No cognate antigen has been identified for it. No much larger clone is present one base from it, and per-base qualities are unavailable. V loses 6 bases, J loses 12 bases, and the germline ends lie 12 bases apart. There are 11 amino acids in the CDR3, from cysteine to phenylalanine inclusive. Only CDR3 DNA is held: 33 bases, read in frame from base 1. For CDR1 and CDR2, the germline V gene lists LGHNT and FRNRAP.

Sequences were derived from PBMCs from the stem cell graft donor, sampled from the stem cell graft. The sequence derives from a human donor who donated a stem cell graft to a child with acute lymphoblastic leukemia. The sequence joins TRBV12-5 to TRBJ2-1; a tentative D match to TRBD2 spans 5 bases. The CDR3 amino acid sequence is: CASGPDFPQFF. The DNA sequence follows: TGTGCTAGTGGACCGGACTTTCCGCAGTTCTTC. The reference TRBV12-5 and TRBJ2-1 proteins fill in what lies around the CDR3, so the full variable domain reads DARVTQTPRHKVTEMGQEVTMRCQPILGHNTVFWYRQTMMQGLELLAYFRNRAPLDDSGMPKDRFSAEMPDATLATLKIQPSEPRDSAVYFCASGPDFPQFFGPGTRLTVL.